This T cell receptor (beta chain) was identified during a study of OX40 agonist ivuxolimab in advanced cancers. Study-wide context: Three patients, one with hepatocellular carcinoma and two with cutaneous melanoma, achieved partial responses. Study-level results: Circulating CD4+ and CD8+ T cells showed clonal expansion by week 6 at 0.1 to 3.0 mg/kg.

Data came from immunoSEQ multiplex PCR; TCRdb stores just in-frame clones and leaves some out. Of around 62,000 clones listed, about 88% are singletons. With respect to this clone: Its antigen is as yet unknown.

CDR1 is MDHEN and CDR2 is SYDVKM in the germline V gene. After removal of 2 bases from V and 5 bases from J, the junction contained 8 bases not matched to a gene. The CDR3 totals 16 residues. Sequences were derived from CD4+ or CD8+ T cells sorted from blood, sampled in a trial of the OX40 agonist ivuxolimab. The receptor comes from an adult with an advanced solid tumor such as melanoma, head and neck, liver or kidney cancer. The gene calls are TRBV28 and TRBJ2-3, with TRBD1 matching over 9 bases. CDR3: CASSLVAQGAQDTQYF. The CDR3 nucleotides are TGTGCCAGCAGTTTAGTCGCACAGGGGGCCCAAGATACGCAGTATTTT.